At least ten counts were recorded for the clone carrying this T cell receptor beta chain. The data stem from a study of CD8+CD57+ T cells in acquired aplastic anemia. Genomic DNA provided the template from which TCR beta VDJ and CDR3 profiles were obtained. TCRdb reanalysed the reads using MiXCR and keeps one entry per CDR3 protein. The sample includes about 180,000 distinct CDR3 sequences, less than 60% of them seen just once. Germline trimming cut 5 bases from V and 9 bases from J; bases unmatched to any gene: 7. The CDR3 contains 14 residues. Germline CDR1 is SGHAT and CDR2 is FQDESV (reference sequence). Patients sequenced had flow cytometry evidence of CD8+CD57+ cell expansion.

V gene TRBV11-1 combines with J gene TRBJ2-1; 10 positions match TRBD1. This clonotype originated in a human donor with aplastic anemia. Sequenced sample: sorted CD4+, CD8+, or CD8+CD57+ T cells (not recorded which) from PBMCs. CDR3 in DNA: TGTGCCAGCAGCCCCGGGACAGGGGACCTTGAGCAGTTCTTC. This gives the protein CASSPGTGDLEQFF. Full variable domain (outside the CDR3, taken from reference TRBV11-1 and TRBJ2-1): EAEVAQSPRYKITEKSQAVAFWCDPISGHATLYWYRQILGQGPELLVQFQDESVVDDSQLPKDRFSAERLKGVDSTLKIQPAELGDSAMYLCASSPGTGDLEQFFGPGTRLTVL.